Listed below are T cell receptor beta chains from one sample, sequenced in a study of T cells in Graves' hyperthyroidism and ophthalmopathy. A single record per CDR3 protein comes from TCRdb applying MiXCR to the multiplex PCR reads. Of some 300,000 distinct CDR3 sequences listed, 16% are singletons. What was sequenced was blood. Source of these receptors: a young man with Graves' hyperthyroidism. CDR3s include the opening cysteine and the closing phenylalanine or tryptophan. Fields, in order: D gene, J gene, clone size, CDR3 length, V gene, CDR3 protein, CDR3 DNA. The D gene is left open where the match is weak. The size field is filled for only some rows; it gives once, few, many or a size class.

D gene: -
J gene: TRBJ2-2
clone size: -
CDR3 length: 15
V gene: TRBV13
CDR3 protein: CASSIRRVATGELFF
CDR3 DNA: TGTGCCAGCAGCATACGCAGGGTTGCCACCGGGGAGCTGTTTTTT

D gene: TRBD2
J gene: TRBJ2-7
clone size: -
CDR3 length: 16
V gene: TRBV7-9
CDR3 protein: CASSPYGTSGINEQYF
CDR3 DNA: TGTGCCAGCAGCCCCTATGGGACTAGCGGGATCAATGAGCAGTACTTC

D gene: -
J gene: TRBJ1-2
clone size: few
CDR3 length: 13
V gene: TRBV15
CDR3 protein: CATSKRVDYGYTF
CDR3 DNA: TGTGCCACCAGCAAAAGGGTTGACTATGGCTACACCTTC

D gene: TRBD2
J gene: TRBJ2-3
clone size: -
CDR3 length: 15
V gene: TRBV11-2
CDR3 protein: CASSSTSGRAFYTYF
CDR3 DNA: TGTGCCAGCAGCTCCACGAGCGGGAGGGCCTTTTATACGTATTTT

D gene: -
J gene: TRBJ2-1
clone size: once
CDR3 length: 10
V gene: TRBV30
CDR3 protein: CAWSHQRVFF
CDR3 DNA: TGTGCCTGGAGTCACCAGCGGGTGTTCTTC

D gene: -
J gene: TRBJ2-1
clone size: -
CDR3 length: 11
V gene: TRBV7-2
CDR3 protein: CASSFRGEQFF
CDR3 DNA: TGTGCCAGCAGCTTCCGCGGTGAGCAGTTCTTC

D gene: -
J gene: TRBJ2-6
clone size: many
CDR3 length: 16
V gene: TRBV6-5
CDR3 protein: CASSYSRGAGANVLTF
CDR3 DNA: TGTGCCAGCAGTTACTCGAGGGGGGCTGGGGCCAACGTCCTGACTTTC

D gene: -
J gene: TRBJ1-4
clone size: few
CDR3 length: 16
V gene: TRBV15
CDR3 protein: CATSERAPATNEKLFF
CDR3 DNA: TGTGCCACCAGCGAGCGGGCACCCGCAACTAATGAAAAACTGTTTTTT

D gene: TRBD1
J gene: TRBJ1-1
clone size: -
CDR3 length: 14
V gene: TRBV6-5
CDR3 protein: CASSSHGTATEAFF
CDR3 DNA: TGTGCCAGCAGTTCCCACGGGACAGCTACTGAAGCTTTCTTT

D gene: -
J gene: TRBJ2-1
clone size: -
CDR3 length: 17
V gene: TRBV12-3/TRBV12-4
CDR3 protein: CASSSVQGILLYNEQFF
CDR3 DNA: TGTGCCAGCAGTTCAGTTCAGGGGATCCTTCTTTACAATGAGCAGTTCTTC

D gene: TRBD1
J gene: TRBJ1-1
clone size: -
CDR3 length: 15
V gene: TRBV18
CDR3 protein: CASSQGAGRITEAFF
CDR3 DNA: TGTGCCAGCTCACAGGGGGCTGGGCGGATCACTGAAGCTTTCTTT

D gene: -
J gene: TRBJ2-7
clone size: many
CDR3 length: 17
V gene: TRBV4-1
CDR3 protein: CASSQERGNLGGHEQYF
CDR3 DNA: TGCGCCAGCAGCCAAGAGCGCGGTAACCTCGGAGGCCACGAGCAGTACTTC

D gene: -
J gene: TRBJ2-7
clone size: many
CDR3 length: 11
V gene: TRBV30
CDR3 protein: CAWSNGYEQYF
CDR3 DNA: TGTGCCTGGAGTAACGGCTACGAGCAGTACTTC

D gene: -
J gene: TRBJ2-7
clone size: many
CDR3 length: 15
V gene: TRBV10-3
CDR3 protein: CAISEGGTEGYEQYF
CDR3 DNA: TGTGCCATCAGTGAAGGGGGGACGGAGGGCTACGAGCAGTACTTC